This T cell receptor beta chain was profiled in a study of read filtering for tumor transcriptome and immune sequencing. The overall study: The cohort had 17 men and over twelve women aged about 45 to 90, mean around 66 years. Transcriptome libraries were built from DNase-treated RNA.

Study-level findings and limits: Dropping single-read clonotypes raised IR-seq and RNA-seq shared-clonotype correlation.

From approximately 430 ng of RNA, a library with molecular barcoded alpha/delta and beta/gamma adaptors was made. MiXCR was run by TCRdb on the reads, yielding one entry per CDR3 protein. The sample holds about 86,000 distinct CDR3 sequences; approximately 13% are singletons and the top ten take about 15%. For this clonotype: The antigen remains undetermined. A much larger clone lies a single base off, so this may be a read error.

CDR1 and CDR2 (germline): SSHAT, FNYEAQ (reference sequence). The CDR3 loop spans 14 amino acids. The rearrangement joins TRBV7-7 to TRBJ2-1; the D gene is possibly TRBD1 (6 bases). The sequenced sample consisted of a population of CD138-negative cells sorted from bone marrow. The sequence came from a donor older than 35 with multiple myeloma. The CDR3, as DNA: TGTGCTAGCAGCTTAGAAACAGGGCATAATGAGCAGCTCTTC. As protein: CASSLETGHNEQLF.